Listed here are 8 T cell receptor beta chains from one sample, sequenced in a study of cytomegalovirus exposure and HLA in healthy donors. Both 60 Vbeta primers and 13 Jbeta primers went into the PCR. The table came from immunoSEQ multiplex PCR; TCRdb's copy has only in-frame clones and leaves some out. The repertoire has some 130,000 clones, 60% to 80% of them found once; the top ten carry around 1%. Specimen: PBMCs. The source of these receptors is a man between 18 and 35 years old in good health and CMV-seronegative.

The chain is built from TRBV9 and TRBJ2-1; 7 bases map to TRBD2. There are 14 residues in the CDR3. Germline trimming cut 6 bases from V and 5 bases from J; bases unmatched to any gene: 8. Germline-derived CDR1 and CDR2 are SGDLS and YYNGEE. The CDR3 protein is CASNSWDYHNEQFF. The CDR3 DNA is TGTGCCAGCAACTCATGGGACTACCACAATGAGCAGTTCTTC.

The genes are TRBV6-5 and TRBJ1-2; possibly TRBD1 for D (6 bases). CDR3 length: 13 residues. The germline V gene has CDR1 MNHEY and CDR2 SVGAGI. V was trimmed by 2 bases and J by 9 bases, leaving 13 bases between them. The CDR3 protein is CASSYDQGRSYTF. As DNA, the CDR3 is TGTGCCAGCAGTTACGACCAGGGGAGAAGCTACACCTTC.

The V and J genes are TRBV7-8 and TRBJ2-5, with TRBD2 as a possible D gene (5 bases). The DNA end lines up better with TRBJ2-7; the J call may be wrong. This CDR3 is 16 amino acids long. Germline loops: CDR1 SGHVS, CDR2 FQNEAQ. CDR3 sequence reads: CASSLAGRAHGYEQYF. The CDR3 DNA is TGTGCCAGCAGCTTAGCCGGGCGGGCGCACGGCTACGAGCAGTACTTC.

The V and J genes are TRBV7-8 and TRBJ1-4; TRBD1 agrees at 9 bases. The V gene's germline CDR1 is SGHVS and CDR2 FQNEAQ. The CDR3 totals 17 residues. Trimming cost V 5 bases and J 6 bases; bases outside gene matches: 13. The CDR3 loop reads CASSTGGAQVVDEKLFF. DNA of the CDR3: TGTGCCAGCAGCACAGGGGGCGCTCAGGTGGTGGATGAAAAACTGTTTTTT.

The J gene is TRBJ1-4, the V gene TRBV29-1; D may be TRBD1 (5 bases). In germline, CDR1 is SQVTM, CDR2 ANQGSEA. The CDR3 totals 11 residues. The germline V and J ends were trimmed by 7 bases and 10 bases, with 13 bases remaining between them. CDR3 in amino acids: CSAGGAGKLFF. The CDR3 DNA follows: TGCAGCGCCGGAGGGGCTGGAAAACTGTTTTTT.

The CDR3 DNA reads as TGCGCCAGCAGCTTCCGGACGGGGGGGAACAACGAGCAGTACTTC. Protein sequence: CASSFRTGGNNEQYF. The chain joins TRBV5-1 to TRBJ2-7; 8 nucleotides align to TRBD2. Germline V CDR1 and CDR2: SGHRS, YFSETQ. The junction had 9 bases not matched to a gene; V was cut back by 2 bases and J by 5 bases. CDR3 length equals 15 residues.

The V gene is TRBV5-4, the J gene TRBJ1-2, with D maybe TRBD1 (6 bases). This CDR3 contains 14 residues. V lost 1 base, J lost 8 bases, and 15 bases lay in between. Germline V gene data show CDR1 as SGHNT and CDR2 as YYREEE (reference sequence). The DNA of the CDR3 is TGTGCCAGCAGCTTGCCAGCGACAGGAAAAGGCTACACCTTC. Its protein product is CASSLPATGKGYTF.

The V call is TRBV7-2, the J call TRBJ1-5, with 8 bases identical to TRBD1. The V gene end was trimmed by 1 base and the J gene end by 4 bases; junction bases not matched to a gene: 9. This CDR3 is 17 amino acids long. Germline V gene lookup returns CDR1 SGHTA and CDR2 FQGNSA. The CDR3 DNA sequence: TGTGCCAGCAGCTTAGGGGGGGGACAGGCTCCGAATCAGCCCCAGCATTTT. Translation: CASSLGGGQAPNQPQHF.